The T cell receptor beta chain under discussion was sequenced for a study of T cells in Graves' hyperthyroidism and ophthalmopathy. Study summary: Peripheral blood collection took place at initial diagnosis, before any treatment.

Source material for PBMCs was more than 9.5 ml fresh peripheral blood. The CDR3 spans 14 residues. Germline-derived CDR1 and CDR2 are MNHEY and SMNVEV (reference sequence). V lost 8 bases, J lost 3 bases, and 16 bases lay in between. This clonotype was detected ten times or more. The CDR3 regions of TCR beta were amplified from RNA transcripts. The TCR CDR3 first-round RT-PCR relied on the HTBI primer set. TCRdb used MiXCR to reprocess the multiplex PCR reads, holding one entry per CDR3 protein. The table shows a few hundred thousand distinct CDR3 sequences, with approximately 14% occurring only once. The sample consisted of blood. The chain joins TRBV27 to TRBJ2-5; D perhaps matches TRBD2 (5 bases). This TCR derives from a woman between 25 and 40 years old with Graves' ophthalmopathy. In nucleotides, the CDR3 is TGTGCCAGCCATCCCGCCGGGATAAAAGAGACCCAGTACTTC. Translated: CASHPAGIKETQYF.